A single sample is the source of the 6 T cell receptor beta chains below, sequenced in a study of OX40 agonist ivuxolimab in advanced cancers. Clones were sequenced by immunoSEQ multiplex PCR, and TCRdb holds only the in-frame ones, with some missing. The table lists some 50,000 clones, about 91% of them singletons, with 4.9% in the top ten. The material sequenced was CD4+ or CD8+ T cells sorted from blood, taken in a trial of the OX40 agonist ivuxolimab. The source is an adult with an advanced solid tumor such as melanoma, head and neck, liver or kidney cancer.

The chain joins TRBV27 to TRBJ2-3, with a weak D call TRBD1 (5 bases). The V gene's germline CDR1 is MNHEY and CDR2 SMNVEV (reference sequence). Deletions cut 3 bases from V and 0 bases from J, with 13 bases between. CDR3 length: 16 amino acids. In nucleotides, the CDR3 is TGTGCCAGCAGTTTTTTGACAGATATTAGCACAGATACGCAGTATTTT. Its protein product is CASSFLTDISTDTQYF.

This chain connects TRBV30 to TRBJ2-7, with a tentative D call TRBD1 (5 bases). Germline values: CDR1 GTSNPN, CDR2 SVGIG (reference sequence). The length of the CDR3 is 13 residues. CDR3 in DNA: TGTGCTTTTAATGGGGCGCCTGCTTACGAGCAGTACTTC. Protein: CAFNGAPAYEQYF.

This clone was recorded only once. The chain joins TRBV4-3 to TRBJ2-7, with TRBD1 identical over 7 bases. CDR1 and CDR2 (germline): LGHNA, YSLEER. The CDR3 has 14 amino acids. Trimming took 2 bases from V and 3 from J; bases not matched to a gene: 4. CDR3 amino acids: CASSQYAGGYEQYF. Written as DNA, the CDR3 is TGCGCCAGCAGCCAATACGCAGGGGGCTACGAGCAGTACTTC.

This clone has a single count. This chain uses TRBV19 with TRBJ1-1; no clear D gene. Germline values: CDR1 LNHDA, CDR2 SQIVND (reference sequence). There are 10 residues in the CDR3. Trimming pared 7 bases from V and 4 bases from J, leaving 4 bases between. CDR3 protein: CASMGTEAFF. The CDR3 region has the DNA TGTGCCAGTATGGGCACTGAAGCTTTCTTT.

The rearrangement joins TRBV19 to TRBJ1-6; perhaps TRBD1 as D (5 bases). Germline assignment: CDR1 LNHDA and CDR2 SQIVND (reference sequence). Deletions cut 6 bases from V and 6 bases from J, with 9 bases between. The CDR3 totals 13 residues. The CDR3 bases are TGTGCCAGTAGCTCAGGGAGTAATTCACCCCTCCACTTT. Encoded protein: CASSSGSNSPLHF.

The chain links TRBV11-3 to TRBJ2-7; weak D call: TRBD2 (5 bases). CDR1 SGHNT and CDR2 YENEEA come from the germline V gene. The CDR3 covers 12 residues. With 1 base removed from V and 5 bases from J, the gap between germline ends came to 6 bases. The CDR3 DNA reads TGTGCCAGCAGCTTAGGAGGGAACGAGCAGTACTTC. Protein: CASSLGGNEQYF.